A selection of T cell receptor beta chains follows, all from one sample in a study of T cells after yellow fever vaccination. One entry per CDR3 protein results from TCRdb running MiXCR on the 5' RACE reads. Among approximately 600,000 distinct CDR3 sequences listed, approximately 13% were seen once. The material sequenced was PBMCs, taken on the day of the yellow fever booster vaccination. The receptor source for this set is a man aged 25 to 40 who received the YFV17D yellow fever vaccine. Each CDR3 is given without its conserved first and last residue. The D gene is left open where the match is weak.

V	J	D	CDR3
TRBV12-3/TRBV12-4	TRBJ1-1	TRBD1	ASRGQPNTEAF
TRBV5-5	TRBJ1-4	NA	ASSLGSAGEKLF
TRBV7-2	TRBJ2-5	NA	ASSFRASGTGETQY
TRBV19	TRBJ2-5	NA	ASSIQYREKTQY
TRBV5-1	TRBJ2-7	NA	ASSFQVSGYEQY
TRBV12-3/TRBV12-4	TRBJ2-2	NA	ASSPVVGELF
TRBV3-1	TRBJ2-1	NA	ASSPHPGARDEQF
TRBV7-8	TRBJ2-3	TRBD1	ASSFGQGATDTQY
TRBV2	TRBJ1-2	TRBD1	ASSGQGVAYGYT
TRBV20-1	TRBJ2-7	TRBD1	SARDQQGWHEQY
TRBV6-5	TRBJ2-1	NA	ASSYNRGNEQF
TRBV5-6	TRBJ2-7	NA	ASSFEGSTLEQY
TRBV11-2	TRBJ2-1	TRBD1	ASSSRQGEFNEQF
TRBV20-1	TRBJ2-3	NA	SASPLAIPLAQY
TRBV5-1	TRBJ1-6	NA	ASSSDGGMGSPLH
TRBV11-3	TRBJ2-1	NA	ASRDRDDNEQF
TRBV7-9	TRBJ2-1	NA	ASRGLLYNEQF
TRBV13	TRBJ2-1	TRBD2	ASSFQVRGLADNEQF
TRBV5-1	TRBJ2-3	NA	ASSSAPQRKTDTQY
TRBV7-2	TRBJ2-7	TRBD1	ASSFRRDRVGYEQY
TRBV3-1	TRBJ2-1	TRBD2	ASSQTSGRTEQF
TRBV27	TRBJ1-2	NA	ASSLGQPTNYGYT
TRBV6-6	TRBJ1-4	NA	ASRPRLREKLF
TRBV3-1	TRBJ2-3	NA	ASSQVTGDSTDTQY
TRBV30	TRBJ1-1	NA	AWSGGGGSEAF
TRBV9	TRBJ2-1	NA	ASSVVAGVGNEQF
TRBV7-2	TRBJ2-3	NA	ASSLHTTDTQY
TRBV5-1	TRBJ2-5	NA	ASWDLWETQY
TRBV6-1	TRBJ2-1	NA	ASSGGQFNEQF
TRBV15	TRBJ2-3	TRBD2	ATSSLAGPADTQY
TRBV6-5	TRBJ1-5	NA	ASSYSRSGASGESQPQH
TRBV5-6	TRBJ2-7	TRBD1	ASSFKATGEREQY
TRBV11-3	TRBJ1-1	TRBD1	ASSRDRGKRKNTEAF
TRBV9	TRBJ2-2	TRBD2	ASSIAGVSTGELF
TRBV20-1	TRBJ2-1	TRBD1	SADGGDRGYNEQF
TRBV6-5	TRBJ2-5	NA	ASSYSGGAVRKTQY
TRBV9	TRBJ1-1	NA	ASSPQTANTEAF
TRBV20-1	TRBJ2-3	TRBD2	SARPSGPSTDTQY
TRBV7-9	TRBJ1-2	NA	ASSLSGANYDYT
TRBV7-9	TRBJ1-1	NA	ASRYLGVAEAF
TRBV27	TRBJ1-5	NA	ASSLQMSNQPQH
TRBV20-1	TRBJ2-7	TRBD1	SASPGQDSYEQY
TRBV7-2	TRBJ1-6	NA	TSSFAGQGRSPLH